The clone carrying this T cell receptor (beta chain) was recorded only once. The data were obtained in a study of blood T cell repertoires in COVID-19. Study information: Researchers got acute and convalescent COVID-19 samples from the United States, Italy and Spain.

Adults between about 18 and 89 years of age took part from some 25 US areas. Cohort assignment relied on participant-reported clinical history. CDR1 and CDR2 (germline): MDHEN, SYDVKM. Trimming stripped 8 bases from V and 1 base from J, with 17 bases between. The CDR3 runs 15 residues. Under the authors' procedure: Nucleated cell number was recorded as an estimate derived from reference gene primer amplification. TCRdb keeps only in-frame clones here, not all; method: immunoSEQ multiplex PCR. That table gives V, J and clone size, and the DNA gave D and trimming. The sample records 150,000 or so clones, 82% being singletons.

This chain connects TRBV28 to TRBJ1-1, with unresolved D. This receptor was taken from a man aged 60 to 75 who had recovered from COVID-19. The sequenced sample consisted of PBMCs or T cells enriched from blood (not recorded which). CDR3 coding DNA: TGTGCCAGCCGCTCACTCGGAACAGAGAACACTGAAGCTTTCTTT. It encodes CASRSLGTENTEAFF. The full variable domain, with the rest looked up from reference TRBV28 and TRBJ1-1, is DVKVTQSSRYLVKRTGEKVFLECVQDMDHENMFWYRQDPGLGLRLIYFSYDVKMKEKGDIPEGYSVSREKKERFSLILESASTNQTSMYLCASRSLGTENTEAFFGQGTRLTVV.